The T cell receptor (beta chain) under discussion was sequenced for a study of T cell clonality in common variable immunodeficiency. Study-level findings and limits: CVID subjects showed higher TCRbeta clonality than healthy controls.

This clone was observed at least ten times. Antigen specificity is unknown. From the germline J gene comes the end of the CDR3, since the read stops 3 residues before it. In germline, CDR1 is PRHDT, CDR2 FYEKMQ (reference sequence). The CDR3 loop spans 16 amino acids. With 4 bases clipped from V and 5 bases from J, the junction kept 12 bases outside the gene matches. Caucasian heritage predominated among both patients and controls. Equal genomic DNA amounts from CVID and control samples were sequenced. Clones were sequenced by immunoSEQ multiplex PCR, and TCRdb holds only the in-frame ones, with some missing. The specimen has 40,000 to 65,000 clones, none found just once.

The J gene is TRBJ2-5, the V gene TRBV13; 8 positions match TRBD2. The specimen was peripheral blood mononuclear cells. The clonotype originates from a person aged 18 to 70 in good health. CDR3 in amino acids: CASSSPRGGRRETQYF. CDR3 DNA, as far as it was read: TGTGCCAGCAGCTCTCCCCGTGGCGGGAGGCGGGAGACC. The full variable domain, its missing parts supplied by reference TRBV13 and TRBJ2-5, is AAGVIQSPRHLIKEKRETATLKCYPIPRHDTVYWYQQGPGQDPQFLISFYEKMQSDKGSIPDRFSAQQFSDYHSELNMSSLELGDSALYFCASSSPRGGRRETQYFGPGTRLLVL.